These 27 T cell receptor beta chains share one sample of origin, sequenced in a study of T cells in Graves' hyperthyroidism and ophthalmopathy. Amplification targeted TCR beta CDR3 regions from RNA transcripts. HTBI primers were the set used in a first-round RT-PCR of the TCR CDR3. TCRdb fed the multiplex PCR reads into MiXCR, producing one record per CDR3 protein. The sample gives fewer than 550,000 distinct CDR3 sequences, around a sixth of which show up once; 13% to 15% is in the top ten. Input material: blood. These receptors all stem from a woman aged 18-29 years with Graves' hyperthyroidism.

A remark on this clonotype: This clone may be a read error of a much larger clone one base away. The chain links TRBV28 to TRBJ2-7, with TRBD2 identical over 13 bases. The J call could be wrong; TRBJ2-1 is a better fit for the DNA end. The germline gives CDR1 MDHEN, CDR2 SYDVKM. The CDR3 length is 16 residues. Here the CDR3 reads CASSLSGTSGKYEQFF. The CDR3 bases are TGTGCCAGCAGTTTATCGGGGACTAGCGGGAAGTACGAGCAGTTCTTC.

This chain connects TRBV19 to TRBJ2-1; 12 bases map to TRBD2. Trimming took 3 bases from V and 7 from J; bases not matched to a gene: 7. The germline V gene has CDR1 LNHDA and CDR2 SQIVND (reference sequence). The CDR3 contains 16 residues. The CDR3 DNA reads TGTGCCAGTAGTATCTTGACTAGCGGGAGTAGGAATGAGCAGTTCTTC. It specifies CASSILTSGSRNEQFF.

This clonotype came up many times. The CDR3 nucleotides read TGCAGTGCTAGAGGGGGAAATTGGCCCAATGAGCAGTTCTTC. Protein sequence: CSARGGNWPNEQFF. The chain combines TRBV20-1 with TRBJ2-1, with D hard to call. This CDR3 contains 14 residues. The germline CDR1 and CDR2 sequences are DFQATT and SNEGSKA (reference sequence). V was pared by 1 base and J by 6 bases, with 13 bases between.

Ten or more counts support this clonotype. The chain is built from TRBV28 and TRBJ1-1; D not resolved. This CDR3 comprises 13 residues. The V gene's germline CDR1 is MDHEN and CDR2 SYDVKM. Trimming pared 6 bases from V and 9 bases from J, leaving 17 bases between. This CDR3 reads CASRLTWRTQAFF. The CDR3 DNA follows: TGTGCCAGCAGACTTACGTGGAGGACTCAAGCTTTCTTT.

This clonotype has ten or more counts. The chain uses TRBV2 and TRBJ2-7, with 7 bases matching TRBD1. CDR1 SNHLY and CDR2 FYNNEI come from the germline V gene. This CDR3 has 12 residues. V lost 10 bases to trimming and J lost 0 bases; unmatched junction nucleotides: 3. The CDR3 spells CANRGSSYEQYF. DNA of the CDR3: TGTGCCAACAGGGGAAGCTCCTACGAGCAGTACTTC.

This clonotype was counted at least ten times. The chain links TRBV20-1 to TRBJ1-1; no clear D. This CDR3 has 14 amino acids. V gave up 0 bases and J gave up 1 base, with 9 bases separating them. CDR1 is DFQATT and CDR2 is SNEGSKA in the germline V gene (reference sequence). The CDR3 DNA reads TGCAGTGCTAGAGATATCCGGACGAACACTGAAGCTTTCTTT. Translation gives CSARDIRTNTEAFF.

In regard to this clonotype: A much larger clone is a single base away; this may be a read error. The CDR3 region is CASRRGGNDQPQHF. CDR3 in DNA: TGTGCCAGCAGACGAGGGGGGAACGATCAGCCCCAGCATTTT. This rearrangement joins TRBV6-8 to TRBJ1-5, with TRBD1 as a possible D gene (6 bases). This CDR3 spans 14 amino acids. Germline-derived CDR1 and CDR2 are MNHGY and SAAAGT. V was trimmed by 6 bases and J by 5 bases, leaving 14 bases between them.

The chain is built from TRBV5-4 and TRBJ2-2; TRBD1 agrees at 7 bases. The CDR3 runs to 15 residues. The V segment lost 0 bases and the J segment 6 bases; nucleotides outside the gene matches: 5. Germline V gene sequence: CDR1 SGHNT, CDR2 YYREEE (reference sequence). The CDR3 protein is CASSLDQGVAGELFF. The CDR3, as DNA: TGTGCCAGCAGCTTGGACCAGGGGGTAGCCGGGGAGCTGTTTTTT.

This clonotype was seen only a few times. The CDR3 here is CASTFRASGSPEGELFF. CDR3 DNA: TGTGCCAGCACCTTTCGGGCTAGCGGGTCACCGGAGGGGGAGCTGTTTTTT. The V and J genes are TRBV7-2 and TRBJ2-2; 8 bases match TRBD2. The germline CDR1 and CDR2 sequences are SGHTA and FQGNSA. Trimming at V came to 7 bases and at J to 8 bases, leaving 18 bases not matched to a gene. The CDR3 has 17 amino acids. Drawing the rest from reference TRBV7-2 and TRBJ2-2, the complete variable domain is GAGVSQSPSNKVTEKGKDVELRCDPISGHTALYWYRQSLGQGLEFLIYFQGNSAPDKSGLPSDRFSAERTGGSVSTLTIQRTQQEDSAVYLCASTFRASGSPEGELFFGEGSRLTVL.

The table lists this clonotype with many counts. The rearrangement joins TRBV3-1 to TRBJ2-7; 13 nucleotides align to TRBD2. The CDR3 extends over 16 amino acids. Trimming took 3 bases from V and 4 from J; bases not matched to a gene: 6. Germline V gene lookup returns CDR1 LGHDT and CDR2 YNNKEL (reference sequence). The CDR3 DNA follows: TGTGCCAGCAGCCACGGACTAGCGGGAGTCCGGTACGAGCAGTACTTC. This gives the protein CASSHGLAGVRYEQYF.

A few counts support this clonotype. The rearrangement uses TRBV4-2 and TRBJ2-3; 10 bases match TRBD2. V was pared by 0 bases and J by 1 base, with 7 bases of the junction left unmatched. CDR1 is LGHNA and CDR2 is YNFKEQ in the germline V gene. This CDR3 has 18 residues. CDR3 coding DNA: TGTGCCAGCAGCCAAGAAGGGAGCGGGGGGGCCCGCACAGATACGCAGTATTTT. It encodes CASSQEGSGGARTDTQYF.

This chain links TRBV27 with TRBJ2-7; no definite D call. The V and J ends lost 0 bases and 2 bases respectively, with 11 bases between them. This CDR3 has 15 residues. Germline assignment: CDR1 MNHEY and CDR2 SMNVEV (reference sequence). The CDR3 spells CASSLSPRSTYEQYF. CDR3 nucleotides: TGTGCCAGCAGTTTATCGCCCAGATCAACCTACGAGCAGTACTTC.

This clonotype turned up a few times. This chain's CDR3 is CSATEGGRSNTGELFF. CDR3 nucleotides: TGCAGTGCGACCGAGGGGGGACGATCGAACACCGGGGAGCTGTTTTTT. J is TRBJ2-2 and V is TRBV20-1, with D perhaps TRBD1 or TRBD2 (6 bases each). The germline CDR1 and CDR2 sequences are DFQATT and SNEGSKA (reference sequence). The CDR3 sequence is 16 residues long. V was clipped by 6 bases and J by 0 bases, with 17 bases between them.

In its sample, this clonotype was seen many times. The chain joins TRBV6-1 to TRBJ1-5, with 7 bases identical to TRBD1. V trimming: 5 bases; J trimming: 2 bases; junction bases outside the gene matches: 3. There are 14 residues in the CDR3. CDR1 is MNHNS, CDR2 SASEGT, per germline. In DNA, the CDR3 is TGTGCCAGCAGTTATCAGGGGGGCAATCAGCCCCAGCATTTT. Its translation is CASSYQGGNQPQHF.

This clonotype was observed many times. CDR3: CASSRGQSGVNEQYF. In DNA form, the CDR3 reads TGTGCCAGCAGCCGGGGACAATCGGGCGTCAACGAGCAGTACTTC. V and J are TRBV11-2 and TRBJ2-7; D might be TRBD1 (6 bases). CDR1 is SGHAT, CDR2 FQNNGV, per germline. V was shortened by 5 bases and J by 5 bases, with 19 bases between the two germline ends. This CDR3 is 15 amino acids long.

This clonotype was picked up many times. The V gene is TRBV28, the J gene TRBJ1-1; D not resolved. The germline V gene has CDR1 MDHEN and CDR2 SYDVKM. The CDR3 loop spans 15 amino acids. V lost 0 bases, J lost 1 base, and 9 bases lay in between. CDR3 nucleotide sequence: TGTGCCAGCAGTTTATGGGGCTTTGAGAACACTGAAGCTTTCTTT. As protein: CASSLWGFENTEAFF.

This clonotype came up once. The rearrangement joins TRBV9 to TRBJ1-2, with TRBD1 as a possible D gene (5 bases). The CDR3 length is 15 residues. From germline, CDR1 is SGDLS and CDR2 YYNGEE. Trimming stripped 0 bases from V and 3 bases from J, with 12 bases between. The CDR3, as DNA: TGTGCCAGCAGCGTAGCCCCCGGGGGGGACTATGGCTACACCTTC. Amino acid sequence: CASSVAPGGDYGYTF.

This clonotype was recorded at least ten times. This chain links TRBV10-3 with TRBJ1-2, with TRBD1 matching over 12 bases. The CDR3 contains 17 residues. Trimming at V came to 1 base and at J to 7 bases, leaving 10 bases not matched to a gene. Per the germline V gene, CDR1 is ENHRY and CDR2 is SYGVKD. The CDR3 sequence: CAISELAGTGGSVGYTF. The CDR3 DNA reads as TGTGCCATCAGTGAGTTAGCCGGGACAGGGGGCTCGGTTGGCTACACCTTC.

This clonotype was seen ten or more times. V is TRBV13 and J is TRBJ2-1; TRBD1 is a possible D gene (5 bases). The CDR3 spans 16 residues. Trimming took 5 bases from V and 8 from J, leaving 22 bases between them. The germline V gene has CDR1 PRHDT and CDR2 FYEKMQ (reference sequence). In DNA form, the CDR3 reads TGTGCCAGCAGCCCGCCCCAGGGAAGTAGATGGGATGAGCAGTTCTTC. Translating it yields CASSPPQGSRWDEQFF. Using reference TRBV13 and TRBJ2-1 for the parts outside the CDR3, the full variable domain is AAGVIQSPRHLIKEKRETATLKCYPIPRHDTVYWYQQGPGQDPQFLISFYEKMQSDKGSIPDRFSAQQFSDYHSELNMSSLELGDSALYFCASSPPQGSRWDEQFFGPGTRLTVL.

There are a few counts of this clonotype. V and J are TRBV10-3 and TRBJ1-5; D is perhaps TRBD1 (6 bases). Germline CDR1 and CDR2: ENHRY and SYGVKD. Trimming left V 5 bases short and J 5 bases short, with 10 bases between. The CDR3 has 13 residues. The DNA of the CDR3 is TGTGCCATCAGTCGGGACACCGATCAGCCCCAGCATTTT. Protein product: CAISRDTDQPQHF.

This clonotype was recorded a few times. The V call is TRBV19, the J call TRBJ2-1, with D unresolved. The CDR3 consists of 15 residues. Trimming pared 6 bases from V and 3 bases from J, leaving 15 bases between. CDR1 is LNHDA, CDR2 SQIVND, per germline (reference sequence). The CDR3 sequence: CASRTRVGVYNEQFF. The CDR3 nucleotides are TGTGCCAGTAGGACTCGAGTGGGTGTCTACAATGAGCAGTTCTTC.

This clonotype showed up many times. The chain is built from TRBV25-1 and TRBJ1-1, with D perhaps matching TRBD1 (5 bases). The germline V and J ends were trimmed by 5 bases and 1 base, with 14 bases remaining between them. The CDR3 totals 15 residues. In germline, CDR1 is MGHDK, CDR2 SYGVNS. CDR3 DNA: TGTGCCAGCAGTCCTCTGGGGGGGACGAACACTGAAGCTTTCTTT. Residues: CASSPLGGTNTEAFF.

This clonotype has just a few counts. The CDR3 coding sequence is TGTGCCAGCAGCCTGGGGCAGGGGAGAAGGAACACTGAAGCTTTCTTT. Encoded protein: CASSLGQGRRNTEAFF. V usage is TRBV7-6 and J usage is TRBJ1-1, with TRBD1 as a possible D gene (6 bases). V lost 5 bases, J lost 1 base, and 17 bases lay in between. There are 16 residues in the CDR3. Per germline, CDR1 SGHVS and CDR2 FNYEAQ.

This sequence joins TRBV3-1 and TRBJ2-7, with 7 bases aligning to TRBD2. Germline V gene sequence: CDR1 LGHDT, CDR2 YNNKEL (reference sequence). V dropped 5 bases and J dropped 1; count of bases not matched to a gene: 5. There are 14 residues in the CDR3. This CDR3 is CASSVGGPSYEQYF. CDR3 coding DNA: TGTGCCAGCAGCGTGGGAGGGCCATCCTACGAGCAGTACTTC.

This clonotype was detected ten times or more. The V call is TRBV28, the J call TRBJ2-7, with D hard to call. Germline lookup yields CDR1 MDHEN and CDR2 SYDVKM. CDR3 size: 13 residues. V dropped 5 bases and J dropped 2 bases, with 10 bases sitting between them. As DNA, the CDR3 is TGTGCCAGCAGTCTAAGGAGTCCCTACGAGCAGTACTTC. It specifies CASSLRSPYEQYF.

The genes are TRBV7-2 and TRBJ2-1; 11 bases agree with TRBD2. CDR1 and CDR2 from the germline V gene are SGHTA and FQGNSA. The junction had 2 bases not matched to a gene; V was cut back by 4 bases and J by 0 bases. This CDR3 contains 16 residues. The CDR3 DNA sequence: TGTGCCAGCAGCTATAGCGGGGGGGTCTCCTACAATGAGCAGTTCTTC. The encoded protein is CASSYSGGVSYNEQFF.

This clonotype was recorded many times. This chain connects TRBV28 to TRBJ2-1, with a tentative D call TRBD1 (6 bases). Germline-derived CDR1 and CDR2 are MDHEN and SYDVKM. V was cut by 4 bases and J by 5 bases, with 21 bases left in between. The CDR3 is made up of 17 amino acids. In DNA, the CDR3 is TGTGCCAGCAGTTATCCCAGAAAGACAGGAGTAGACAATGAGCAGTTCTTC. Residues: CASSYPRKTGVDNEQFF.